What follows are 4 T cell receptor beta chains derived from one specimen sequenced in a study of spatial heterogeneity in lung cancer. Time point indicated: sample taken at primary tumor resection. The input material, whole RNA from tumor, nontumor lung or frozen PBMC, was sequenced unsorted. TCRdb itself ran the 5' RACE reads through MiXCR, one entry per CDR3 protein. The table includes tens of thousands of distinct CDR3 sequences, 6.5% to 9.5% detected once. Sequencing used PBMCs, obtained at surgery. Every receptor here comes from a male donor with early-stage non-small cell lung cancer.

Many counts were recorded for this clonotype. This chain joins TRBV11-3 and TRBJ2-1; 9 positions match TRBD2. The length of the CDR3 is 17 residues. Germline V CDR1 and CDR2: SGHNT, YENEEA. V was clipped by 4 bases and J by 9 bases; unmatched bases: 16. The CDR3 sequence is CASSSREETSGLREQFF. The DNA for the CDR3 is TGTGCCAGCAGCTCGCGAGAGGAGACTAGCGGCCTACGTGAGCAGTTCTTC.

The V and J genes are TRBV11-2 and TRBJ2-1, with TRBD2 matching 7 bases. The germline gives CDR1 SGHAT, CDR2 FQNNGV. There are 13 residues in the CDR3. The J segment lost 15 bases and the V segment lost 0 bases, leaving 8 bases of the junction unmatched. CDR3 nucleotide sequence: TGTGCCAGCAGCTTAGATGGGCGGGGGAGGCCGTTCTTC. This translates into CASSLDGRGRPFF.

This clonotype was seen a few times. The rearrangement links TRBV5-4 to TRBJ2-1, with TRBD2 matching over 9 bases. CDR3 length: 15 residues. Germline V gives CDR1 SGHNT, CDR2 YYREEE (reference sequence). The V gene end was trimmed by 4 bases and the J gene end by 2 bases; junction bases not matched to a gene: 4. Written as DNA, the CDR3 is TGTGCCAGCAGCCTCTCTAGCGGGACCTACAATGAGCAGTTCTTC. Encoded protein: CASSLSSGTYNEQFF.

The sample holds many counts of this clonotype. The chain employs TRBV6-5 and TRBJ1-1; D not resolved. Germline V gene sequence: CDR1 MNHEY, CDR2 SVGAGI. Trimming removed 8 bases at V and 1 base at J, with 11 bases between. This CDR3 comprises 13 residues. The CDR3 loop reads CASFVAGNTEAFF. The DNA for the CDR3 is TGTGCCAGCTTCGTGGCGGGGAACACTGAAGCTTTCTTT.